Presented here are 27 T cell receptor beta chains from one specimen sequenced in a study of blood T cell repertoires in COVID-19 (dated by TCRdb to 2020 to 2022). The library was produced with the immunoSEQ multiplex PCR assay. TCRdb limited this immuneACCESS table to in-frame rearrangements with V and J called. A share of clones is missing; checked studies link under half to unresolved V genes, and the rest is unexplained. The sample table holds fewer than 250,000 clones, of which about 83% were seen once. The ten top clones hold around 5.5% of the sample. The sequencing sample was made of peripheral blood. Source of these receptors: a human donor in a cohort sampled during active COVID-19.

V is TRBV9 and J is TRBJ2-7; 8 bases match TRBD2. This CDR3 region has 15 residues. Germline CDR1 reads SGDLS; CDR2 reads YYNGEE. Trimming removed 3 bases from V and 5 bases from J; junction bases left unmatched: 10. The DNA of the CDR3 is TGTGCCAGCAGCGCGAGCGGGACTAGTGTCAACGAGCAGTACTTC. Protein product: CASSASGTSVNEQYF. The full variable domain, completed using reference TRBV9 and TRBJ2-7, is DSGVTQTPKHLITATGQRVTLRCSPRSGDLSVYWYQQSLDQGLQFLIQYYNGEERAKGNILERFSAQQFPDLHSELNLSSLELGDSALYFCASSASGTSVNEQYFGPGTRLTVT.

In its sample, this clone was seen a few times. The rearrangement links TRBV28 to TRBJ2-3, with D maybe TRBD1 (6 bases). V lost 4 bases and J 2 bases, leaving 10 bases between the germline ends. CDR1 is MDHEN, CDR2 SYDVKM, per germline. The CDR3 is 14 amino acids. This chain's CDR3 is CASSWGHNTDTQYF. The CDR3 coding sequence is TGTGCCAGCAGTTGGGGACACAACACAGATACGCAGTATTTT. The entire variable domain, with the rest obtained from reference TRBV28 and TRBJ2-3, is as follows: DVKVTQSSRYLVKRTGEKVFLECVQDMDHENMFWYRQDPGLGLRLIYFSYDVKMKEKGDIPEGYSVSREKKERFSLILESASTNQTSMYLCASSWGHNTDTQYFGPGTRLTVL.

The chain has TRBV9 and TRBJ1-2, with a tentative D call TRBD1 (5 bases). Germline V CDR1 and CDR2: SGDLS, YYNGEE. There are 13 residues in the CDR3. Trimming took 4 bases from V and 6 from J, leaving 13 bases between them. CDR3 residues: CASSLSGDHGYTF. In DNA form, the CDR3 reads TGTGCCAGCAGCCTCTCGGGGGACCATGGCTACACCTTC.

V gene TRBV6-1 combines with J gene TRBJ1-6; D remains unclear. Trimming removed 3 bases from V and 0 bases from J, with 3 bases in between. Germline lookup yields CDR1 MNHNS and CDR2 SASEGT. The CDR3 loop spans 14 amino acids. In DNA, the CDR3 is TGTGCCAGCAGTGAGAGCTCCTATAATTCACCCCTCCACTTT. As protein: CASSESSYNSPLHF.

This sequence joins TRBV15 and TRBJ1-4; perhaps TRBD1 as D (6 bases). V was cut by 5 bases and J by 8 bases, with 15 bases left in between. The length of the CDR3 is 14 residues. Germline V gives CDR1 LNHNV, CDR2 YYDKDF (reference sequence). The CDR3 DNA is TGTGCCACCAGCCAGGGGCGCCCAAACGAAAAACTGTTTTTT. As protein: CATSQGRPNEKLFF.

The genes are TRBV5-4 and TRBJ1-2, with unresolved D. CDR1 and CDR2 (germline): SGHNT, YYREEE (reference sequence). The CDR3 is made up of 14 amino acids. Trimming cost V 3 bases and J 3 bases, with 12 bases left between them. CDR3 sequence (DNA): TGTGCCAGCAGCTCCCGGGGAGCTGACTATGGCTACACCTTC. Its protein is CASSSRGADYGYTF.

This sequence joins TRBV18 and TRBJ2-5, with D perhaps matching TRBD1 (5 bases). The CDR3 loop spans 14 amino acids. The germline gives CDR1 KGHSH, CDR2 LQKENI. The V gene lost 2 bases and the J gene lost 2 bases, with 9 bases spanning the gap. Here the CDR3 DNA reads TGTGCCAGCTCACCAATGACAGAACAAGAGACCCAGTACTTC. The encoded protein is CASSPMTEQETQYF.

This clone was detected only once. The chain carries TRBV10-1 and TRBJ2-1, with TRBD1 matching over 12 bases. The CDR3 is made up of 15 amino acids. Germline V gene data show CDR1 as WNHNN and CDR2 as SYGVQD (reference sequence). J was trimmed by 2 bases and V by 9 bases; bases with no gene match: 5. The CDR3 DNA reads TGCGCCAGGTTAAGGGACAGGGGGCCCTACAATGAGCAGTTCTTC. It translates to CARLRDRGPYNEQFF.

This clone was observed a single time. The J gene is TRBJ2-3, the V gene TRBV7-9, with a weak D call TRBD2 (6 bases). Trimming took 4 bases from V and 1 from J, leaving 15 bases between them. In germline, CDR1 is SEHNR, CDR2 FQNEAQ (reference sequence). The CDR3 sequence is 16 residues long. As DNA, the CDR3 is TGTGCCAGCAGCTCCGTAGCGGAACTAGGCACAGATACGCAGTATTTT. It translates to CASSSVAELGTDTQYF. The entire variable domain, with the rest obtained from reference TRBV7-9 and TRBJ2-3, is as follows: DTGVSQNPRHKITKRGQNVTFRCDPISEHNRLYWYRQTLGQGPEFLTYFQNEAQLEKSRLLSDRFSAERPKGSFSTLEIQRTEQGDSAMYLCASSSVAELGTDTQYFGPGTRLTVL.

The CDR3, as DNA: TGCGCCAGCAGCCAAGAGATTTGGTGGGGGCCGTTCTTC. It codes for CASSQEIWWGPFF. The chain carries TRBV4-1 and TRBJ2-1; the D gene is possibly TRBD1 (6 bases). Germline V gives CDR1 MGHRA, CDR2 YSYEKL. Trimming left V 0 bases short and J 15 bases short, with 15 bases between. CDR3 length equals 13 residues.

This chain joins TRBV19 and TRBJ1-4, with 8 bases identical to TRBD1. Trimming at V came to 6 bases and at J to 5 bases, leaving 5 bases not matched to a gene. The CDR3 runs to 14 residues. Germline CDR1 and CDR2: LNHDA and SQIVND (reference sequence). The CDR3 is CASRPTGVNEKLFF. Written as DNA, the CDR3 is TGTGCCAGTAGACCGACAGGGGTAAATGAAAAACTGTTTTTT.

The rearrangement links TRBV4-2 to TRBJ2-3; TRBD2 agrees at 12 bases. CDR3 size: 19 residues. Germline V gives CDR1 LGHNA, CDR2 YNFKEQ. V trimming: 3 bases; J trimming: 2 bases; junction bases outside the gene matches: 12. The CDR3 DNA reads as TGTGCCAGCAGCCAGGGAATCTGGACTAGCGGGGAGATCACAGATACGCAGTATTTT. Residues: CASSQGIWTSGEITDTQYF.

The chain has TRBV24-1 and TRBJ2-5; D perhaps matches TRBD2 (5 bases). The germline CDR1 and CDR2 sequences are KGHDR and SFDVKD. This CDR3 contains 13 residues. V was shortened by 3 bases and J by 3 bases, with 7 bases between the two germline ends. The chain's CDR3 is CATSDGAEETQYF. The CDR3 DNA sequence: TGTGCCACCAGTGATGGAGCGGAAGAGACCCAGTACTTC.

A single count supports this clone. The chain employs TRBV11-1 and TRBJ1-1; 8 nucleotides agree with TRBD1. V lost 3 bases and J lost 5; bases outside the gene matches: 2. The CDR3 totals 13 residues. From germline, CDR1 is SGHAT and CDR2 FQDESV (reference sequence). The CDR3 bases are TGTGCCAGCAGCTTTACAGGGGGAACTGAAGCTTTCTTT. It specifies CASSFTGGTEAFF. Looking up the rest from reference TRBV11-1 and TRBJ1-1 gives the full variable domain: EAEVAQSPRYKITEKSQAVAFWCDPISGHATLYWYRQILGQGPELLVQFQDESVVDDSQLPKDRFSAERLKGVDSTLKIQPAELGDSAMYLCASSFTGGTEAFFGQGTRLTVV.

The chain is built from TRBV7-3 and TRBJ2-7; 10 bases match TRBD1. CDR1 is SGHTA and CDR2 is FQGTGA in the germline V gene. The CDR3 contains 15 residues. V lost 2 bases, J lost 5 bases, and 6 bases stayed unmatched. CDR3 coding DNA: TGTGCCAGCAGCTTACGACAGGGGGCCTTCGACGAGCAGTACTTC. Its translation is CASSLRQGAFDEQYF.

This chain connects TRBV19 to TRBJ2-7, with D possibly being TRBD1 (6 bases). With 5 bases removed from V and 1 base from J, the gap between germline ends came to 9 bases. From germline, CDR1 is LNHDA and CDR2 SQIVND (reference sequence). CDR3 length: 13 residues. The CDR3 sequence: CASSPGTSYEQYF. The CDR3 DNA follows: TGTGCCAGTAGTCCCGGGACATCCTACGAGCAGTACTTC.

CDR3 DNA sequence: TGTGCCAGCAGAACCACTAGCGGGGGGCCCGGGGAGCTGTTTTTT. It yields the protein CASRTTSGGPGELFF. The V gene is TRBV6-5, the J gene TRBJ2-2; 12 positions agree with TRBD2. This CDR3 spans 15 amino acids. V trimming: 6 bases; J trimming: 6 bases; junction bases outside the gene matches: 5. In germline, CDR1 is MNHEY, CDR2 SVGAGI.

The chain couples TRBV5-1 to TRBJ1-2; maybe TRBD1 (6 bases). V gave up 4 bases and J gave up 5 bases, with 21 bases separating them. The CDR3 is made up of 16 amino acids. Germline lookup yields CDR1 SGHRS and CDR2 YFSETQ. The CDR3 bases are TGCGCCAGCAGCCCGGGGGGCAGGGAAGGATGGTATGGCTACACCTTC. This gives the protein CASSPGGREGWYGYTF.

The rearrangement uses TRBV18 and TRBJ2-2; D not certain. Trimming took 0 bases from V and 4 from J, leaving 12 bases between them. The germline V gene encodes CDR1 KGHSH and CDR2 LQKENI. The CDR3 is 16 amino acids. As DNA, the CDR3 is TGTGCCAGCTCACCACCGGCAGCCCGAGGCACCGGGGAGCTGTTTTTT. Protein: CASSPPAARGTGELFF.

The CDR3 protein is CASTLDRVSGNTIYF. The CDR3 DNA reads as TGTGCCAGTACCCTCGACAGGGTCTCTGGAAACACCATATATTTT. The chain employs TRBV19 and TRBJ1-3; TRBD1 agrees at 7 bases. CDR3 length: 15 amino acids. The V gene's germline CDR1 is LNHDA and CDR2 SQIVND (reference sequence). The V and J ends lost 7 bases and 0 bases, in that order; junction bases with no gene match: 6.

This chain links TRBV6-2 or TRBV6-3 with TRBJ2-1, with D perhaps matching TRBD2 (5 bases). Looked up from germline, CDR1 is MNHEY and CDR2 is SVGEGT. This CDR3 has 16 residues. V shed 2 bases and J shed 0 bases, with 11 bases lying between them. The CDR3 loop is CASSYGGLDSYNEQFF. CDR3 DNA: TGTGCCAGCAGTTACGGCGGACTGGACTCCTACAATGAGCAGTTCTTC.

The rearrangement uses TRBV5-1 and TRBJ2-4, with 10 nucleotides matching TRBD2. Germline values: CDR1 SGHRS, CDR2 YFSETQ. V lost 3 bases to trimming and J lost 2 bases; unmatched junction nucleotides: 8. The CDR3 length is 17 residues. CDR3 amino acids: CASSSRSGGASKNIQYF. The DNA of the CDR3 is TGCGCCAGCAGCTCCAGAAGCGGGGGGGCGTCCAAAAACATTCAGTACTTC.

A few counts support this clone. V is TRBV6-5 and J is TRBJ1-1; 9 positions agree with TRBD1. CDR1 MNHEY and CDR2 SVGAGI come from the germline V gene. With 8 bases clipped from V and 10 bases from J, the junction kept 8 bases outside the gene matches. The CDR3 consists of 12 residues. CDR3 bases: TGTGCCAGCGCAACAGGGGGCAATTCAGCTTTCTTT. Residues: CASATGGNSAFF.

The gene calls are TRBV7-6 and TRBJ2-1; 15 bases are a match to TRBD2. Trimming at V came to 5 bases and at J to 8 bases, leaving 7 bases not matched to a gene. The CDR3 has 16 amino acids. Per germline, CDR1 SGHVS and CDR2 FNYEAQ. The DNA for the CDR3 is TGTGCCAGCAGCCCTGCGGGGACTAGCGGGGGGTATGAGCAGTTCTTC. This sequence encodes CASSPAGTSGGYEQFF. Full variable domain (missing parts from reference TRBV7-6 and TRBJ2-1): GAGVSQSPRYKVTKRGQDVALRCDPISGHVSLYWYRQALGQGPEFLTYFNYEAQQDKSGLPNDRFSAERPEGSISTLTIQRTEQRDSAMYRCASSPAGTSGGYEQFFGPGTRLTVL.

The chain recombines TRBV24-1 with TRBJ2-2, with TRBD1 matching 8 bases. The CDR3 consists of 14 residues. V was pared by 8 bases and J by 2 bases, with 3 bases of the junction left unmatched. CDR1 KGHDR and CDR2 SFDVKD come from the germline V gene. The CDR3 bases are TGTGCCACCACGGGACAGGACAACACCGGGGAGCTGTTTTTT. Protein sequence: CATTGQDNTGELFF.

This chain links TRBV2 with TRBJ1-2, with D unresolved. The V end lost 4 bases, the J end lost 0 bases, and 9 bases lay between the germline ends. Germline CDR1 is SNHLY and CDR2 is FYNNEI. The CDR3 length is 14 residues. The CDR3 DNA sequence: TGTGCCAGCAGTGGGGCAGCCTCTAACTATGGCTACACCTTC. Amino acids: CASSGAASNYGYTF.

The V call is TRBV29-1, the J call TRBJ2-1, with D unresolved. CDR3 length equals 12 residues. Trimming stripped 0 bases from V and 10 bases from J, with 10 bases between. CDR1 and CDR2 from the germline V gene are SQVTM and ANQGSEA. The CDR3 DNA is TGCAGCGTTGAAGACGTGGCAACGGAGCAGTTCTTC. Residues: CSVEDVATEQFF.